The present entry profiles one TCR beta chain with its context. This sample was included in a study of blood T cell repertoires in COVID-19. Germline assignment: CDR1 SGHTA and CDR2 FQGNSA. The V and J ends lost 0 bases and 5 bases respectively, with 10 bases between them. The CDR3 loop spans 14 amino acids. Only in-frame clones appear in the TCRdb table, and some are missing; sequencing was by immunoSEQ multiplex PCR. The data show approximately 250,000 clones, 84% seen once. The receptor was derived from a human donor in a cohort sampled during active COVID-19. Sequencing was carried out using peripheral blood. The genes are TRBV7-2 and TRBJ2-5; maybe TRBD2 (5 bases). The CDR3 coding sequence is TGTGCCAGCAGCTTAGCCGCGGGTGGGGAGACCCAGTACTTC. Its translation is CASSLAAGGETQYF.